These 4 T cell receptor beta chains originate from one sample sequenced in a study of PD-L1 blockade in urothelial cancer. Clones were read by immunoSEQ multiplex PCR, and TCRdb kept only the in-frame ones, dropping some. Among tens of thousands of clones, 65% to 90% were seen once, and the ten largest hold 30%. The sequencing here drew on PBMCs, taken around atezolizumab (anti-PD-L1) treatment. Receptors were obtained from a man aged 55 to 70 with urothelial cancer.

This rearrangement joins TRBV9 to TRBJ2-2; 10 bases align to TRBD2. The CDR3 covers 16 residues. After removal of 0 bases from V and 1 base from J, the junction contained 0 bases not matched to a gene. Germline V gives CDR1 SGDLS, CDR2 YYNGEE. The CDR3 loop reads CASSVGTSGNTGELFF. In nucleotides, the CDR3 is TGTGCCAGCAGCGTAGGGACTAGCGGGAACACCGGGGAGCTGTTTTTT.

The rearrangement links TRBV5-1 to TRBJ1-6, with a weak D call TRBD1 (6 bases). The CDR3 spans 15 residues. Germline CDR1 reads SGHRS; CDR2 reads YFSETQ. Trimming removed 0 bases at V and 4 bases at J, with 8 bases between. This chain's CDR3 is CASSLEGQYNSPLHF. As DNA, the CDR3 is TGCGCCAGCAGCTTGGAGGGACAATATAATTCACCCCTCCACTTT.

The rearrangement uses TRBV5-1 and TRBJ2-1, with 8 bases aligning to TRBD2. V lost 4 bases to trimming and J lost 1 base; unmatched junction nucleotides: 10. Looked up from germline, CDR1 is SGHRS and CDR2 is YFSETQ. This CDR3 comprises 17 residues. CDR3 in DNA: TGCGCCAGCAGCCCGAGGACTAGCTTAGCATCCTACAATGAGCAGTTCTTC. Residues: CASSPRTSLASYNEQFF. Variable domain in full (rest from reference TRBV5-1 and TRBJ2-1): KAGVTQTPRYLIKTRGQQVTLSCSPISGHRSVSWYQQTPGQGLQFLFEYFSETQRNKGNFPGRFSGRQFSNSRSEMNVSTLELGDSALYLCASSPRTSLASYNEQFFGPGTRLTVL.

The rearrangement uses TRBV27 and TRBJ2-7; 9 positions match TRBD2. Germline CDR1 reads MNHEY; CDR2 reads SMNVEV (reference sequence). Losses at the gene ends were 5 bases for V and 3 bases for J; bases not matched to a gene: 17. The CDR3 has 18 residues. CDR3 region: CASSIGGASGILNYEQYF. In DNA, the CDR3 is TGTGCCAGCAGTATCGGGGGGGCTAGCGGGATTCTGAACTACGAGCAGTACTTC.